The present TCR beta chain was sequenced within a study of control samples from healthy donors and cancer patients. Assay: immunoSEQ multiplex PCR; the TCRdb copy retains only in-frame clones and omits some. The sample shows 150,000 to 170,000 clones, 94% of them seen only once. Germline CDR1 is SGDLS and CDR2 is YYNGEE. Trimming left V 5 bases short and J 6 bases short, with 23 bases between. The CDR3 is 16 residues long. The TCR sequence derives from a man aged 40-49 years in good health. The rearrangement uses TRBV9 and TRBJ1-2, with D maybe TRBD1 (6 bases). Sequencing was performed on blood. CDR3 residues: CASSRGGTPQRDGYTF. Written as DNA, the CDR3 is TGTGCCAGCAGTCGGGGCGGGACACCGCAACGGGATGGCTACACCTTC.